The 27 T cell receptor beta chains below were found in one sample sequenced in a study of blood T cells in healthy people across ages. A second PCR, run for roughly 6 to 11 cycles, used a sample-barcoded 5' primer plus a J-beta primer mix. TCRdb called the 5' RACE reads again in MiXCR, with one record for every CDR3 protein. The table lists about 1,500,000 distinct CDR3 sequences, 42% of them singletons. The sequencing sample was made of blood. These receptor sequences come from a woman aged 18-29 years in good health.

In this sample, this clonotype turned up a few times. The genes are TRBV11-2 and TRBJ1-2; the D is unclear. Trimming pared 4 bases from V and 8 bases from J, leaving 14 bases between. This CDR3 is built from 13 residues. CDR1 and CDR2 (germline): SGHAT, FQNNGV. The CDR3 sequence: CASSSTRVGGYTF. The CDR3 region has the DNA TGTGCCAGCAGCTCCACGCGGGTGGGCGGCTACACCTTC.

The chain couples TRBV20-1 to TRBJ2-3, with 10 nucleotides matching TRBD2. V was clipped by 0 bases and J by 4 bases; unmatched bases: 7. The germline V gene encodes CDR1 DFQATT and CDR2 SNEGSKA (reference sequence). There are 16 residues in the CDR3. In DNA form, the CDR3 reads TGCAGTGCTAGAGAGGACCTAGCGGGGGCGTCAGATACGCAGTATTTT. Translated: CSAREDLAGASDTQYF.

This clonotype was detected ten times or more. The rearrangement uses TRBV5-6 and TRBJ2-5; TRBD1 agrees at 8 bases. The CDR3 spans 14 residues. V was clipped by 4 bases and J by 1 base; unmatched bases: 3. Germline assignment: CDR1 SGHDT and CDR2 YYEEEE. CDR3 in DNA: TGTGCCAGCAGCCCTGGACAGGGCCAAGAGACCCAGTACTTC. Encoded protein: CASSPGQGQETQYF.

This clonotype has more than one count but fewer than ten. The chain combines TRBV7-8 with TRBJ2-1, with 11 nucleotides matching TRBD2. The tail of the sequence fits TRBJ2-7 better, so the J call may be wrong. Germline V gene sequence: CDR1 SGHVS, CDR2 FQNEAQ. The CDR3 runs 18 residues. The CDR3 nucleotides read TGTGCCAGCAGCTTAGCTGGGTCTAGCGGGGGGCAATACAATGAGCAGTACTTC. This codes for CASSLAGSSGGQYNEQYF.

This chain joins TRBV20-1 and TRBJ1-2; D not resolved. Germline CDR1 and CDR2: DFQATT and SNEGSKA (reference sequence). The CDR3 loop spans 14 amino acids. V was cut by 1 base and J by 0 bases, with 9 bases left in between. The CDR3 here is CSARGGITNYGYTF. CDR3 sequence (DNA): TGCAGTGCTAGAGGGGGAATTACTAACTATGGCTACACCTTC.

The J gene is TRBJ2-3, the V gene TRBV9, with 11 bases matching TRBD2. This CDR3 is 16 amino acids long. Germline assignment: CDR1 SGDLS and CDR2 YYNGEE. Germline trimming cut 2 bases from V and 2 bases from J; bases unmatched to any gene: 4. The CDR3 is CASSVPLAGVTDTQYF. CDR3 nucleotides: TGTGCCAGCAGCGTCCCACTAGCGGGAGTCACAGATACGCAGTATTTT.

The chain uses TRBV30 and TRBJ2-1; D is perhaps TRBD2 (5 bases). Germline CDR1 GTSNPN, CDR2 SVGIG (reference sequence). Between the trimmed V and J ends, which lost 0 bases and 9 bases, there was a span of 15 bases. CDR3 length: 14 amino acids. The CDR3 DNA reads TGTGCCTGGAGTGTCCCCGGGAACAGCGGTGAGCAGTTCTTC. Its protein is CAWSVPGNSGEQFF.

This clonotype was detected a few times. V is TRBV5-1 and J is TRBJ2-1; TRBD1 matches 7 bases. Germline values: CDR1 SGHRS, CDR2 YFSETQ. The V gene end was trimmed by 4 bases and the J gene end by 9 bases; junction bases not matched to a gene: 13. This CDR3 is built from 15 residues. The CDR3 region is CASSPRADRAGEQFF. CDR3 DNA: TGCGCCAGCAGCCCCCGGGCCGACAGGGCGGGTGAGCAGTTCTTC.

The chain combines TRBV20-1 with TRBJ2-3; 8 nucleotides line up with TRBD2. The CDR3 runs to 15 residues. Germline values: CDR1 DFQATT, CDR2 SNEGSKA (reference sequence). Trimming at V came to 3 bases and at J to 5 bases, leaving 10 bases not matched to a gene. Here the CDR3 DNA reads TGCAGTGCTAGCGTAACTAGCGGATTGGGAGATACGCAGTATTTT. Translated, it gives CSASVTSGLGDTQYF.

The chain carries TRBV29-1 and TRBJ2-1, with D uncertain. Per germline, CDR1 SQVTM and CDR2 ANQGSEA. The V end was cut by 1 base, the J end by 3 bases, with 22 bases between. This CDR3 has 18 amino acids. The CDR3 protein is CSVEVPGGKVPYYNEQFF. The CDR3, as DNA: TGCAGCGTTGAAGTCCCCGGCGGAAAGGTACCGTACTACAATGAGCAGTTCTTC.

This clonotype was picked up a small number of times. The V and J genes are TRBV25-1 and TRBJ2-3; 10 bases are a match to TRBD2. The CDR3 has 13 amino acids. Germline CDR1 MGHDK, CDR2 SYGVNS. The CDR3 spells CAAGLAGTDTQYF. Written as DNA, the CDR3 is TGTGCTGCCGGACTAGCGGGCACAGATACGCAGTATTTT.

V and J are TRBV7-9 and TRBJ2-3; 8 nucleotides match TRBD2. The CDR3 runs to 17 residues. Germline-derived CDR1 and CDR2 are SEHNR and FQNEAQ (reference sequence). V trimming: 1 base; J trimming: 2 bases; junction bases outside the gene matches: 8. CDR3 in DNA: TGTGCCAGCAGCTTAGGAGTGTCTAGCGGGCTCACAGATACGCAGTATTTT. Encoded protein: CASSLGVSSGLTDTQYF.

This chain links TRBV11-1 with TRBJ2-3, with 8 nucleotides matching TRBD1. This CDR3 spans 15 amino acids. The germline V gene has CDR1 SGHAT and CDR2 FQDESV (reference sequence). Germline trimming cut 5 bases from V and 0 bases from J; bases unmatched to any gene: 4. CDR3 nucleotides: TGTGCCAGCAGCCGCCGGACAGGGAGCACAGATACGCAGTATTTT. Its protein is CASSRRTGSTDTQYF.

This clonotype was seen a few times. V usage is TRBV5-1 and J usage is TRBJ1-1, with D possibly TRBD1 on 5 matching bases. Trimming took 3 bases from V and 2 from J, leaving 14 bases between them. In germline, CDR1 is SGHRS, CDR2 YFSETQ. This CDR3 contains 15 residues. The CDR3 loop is CASSWSQGVNTEAFF. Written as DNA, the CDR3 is TGCGCCAGCAGCTGGAGTCAAGGGGTAAACACTGAAGCTTTCTTT. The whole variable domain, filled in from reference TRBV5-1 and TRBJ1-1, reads KAGVTQTPRYLIKTRGQQVTLSCSPISGHRSVSWYQQTPGQGLQFLFEYFSETQRNKGNFPGRFSGRQFSNSRSEMNVSTLELGDSALYLCASSWSQGVNTEAFFGQGTRLTVV.

The CDR3 DNA follows: TGTGCCAGCATAGGCATCTCCTACGAGCAGTACTTC. Residues: CASIGISYEQYF. This chain links TRBV6-6 with TRBJ2-7, with no clear D. CDR1 MNHNY and CDR2 SVGAGI come from the germline V gene (reference sequence). V was clipped by 7 bases and J by 0 bases, with 7 bases between them. The CDR3 extends over 12 amino acids.

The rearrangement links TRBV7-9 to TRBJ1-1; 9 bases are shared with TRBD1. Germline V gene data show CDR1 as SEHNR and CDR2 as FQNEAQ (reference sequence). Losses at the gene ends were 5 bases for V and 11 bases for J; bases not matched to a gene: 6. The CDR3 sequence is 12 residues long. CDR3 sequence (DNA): TGTGCCAGCAGCCCCGGACAGGGGAGGGCTTTCTTT. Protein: CASSPGQGRAFF. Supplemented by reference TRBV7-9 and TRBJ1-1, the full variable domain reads DTGVSQNPRHKITKRGQNVTFRCDPISEHNRLYWYRQTLGQGPEFLTYFQNEAQLEKSRLLSDRFSAERPKGSFSTLEIQRTEQGDSAMYLCASSPGQGRAFFGQGTRLTVV.

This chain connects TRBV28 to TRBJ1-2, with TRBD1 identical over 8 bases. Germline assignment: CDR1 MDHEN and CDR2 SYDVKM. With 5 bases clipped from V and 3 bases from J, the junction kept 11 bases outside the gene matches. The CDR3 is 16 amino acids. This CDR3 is CASSLLETGDHYGYTF. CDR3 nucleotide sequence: TGTGCCAGCAGTCTCCTCGAGACAGGGGATCACTATGGCTACACCTTC.

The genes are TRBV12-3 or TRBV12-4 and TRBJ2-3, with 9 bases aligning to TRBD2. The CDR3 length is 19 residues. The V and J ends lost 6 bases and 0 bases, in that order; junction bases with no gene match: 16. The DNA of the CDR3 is TGTGCCAGCAGAAAGGGATGGGCTAGCGGGGCCTCTAGCACAGATACGCAGTATTTT. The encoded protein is CASRKGWASGASSTDTQYF.

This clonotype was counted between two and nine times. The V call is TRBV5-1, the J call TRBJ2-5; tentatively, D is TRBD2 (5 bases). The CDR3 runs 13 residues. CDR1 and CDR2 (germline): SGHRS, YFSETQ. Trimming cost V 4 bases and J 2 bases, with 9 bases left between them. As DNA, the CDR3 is TGCGCCAGCAGCCGGGAATTACAAGAGACCCAGTACTTC. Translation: CASSRELQETQYF.

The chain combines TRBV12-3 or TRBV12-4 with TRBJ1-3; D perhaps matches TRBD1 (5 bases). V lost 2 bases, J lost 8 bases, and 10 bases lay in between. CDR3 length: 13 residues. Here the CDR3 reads CASSLREGDTIYF. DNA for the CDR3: TGTGCCAGCAGTTTACGGGAAGGGGACACCATATATTTT.

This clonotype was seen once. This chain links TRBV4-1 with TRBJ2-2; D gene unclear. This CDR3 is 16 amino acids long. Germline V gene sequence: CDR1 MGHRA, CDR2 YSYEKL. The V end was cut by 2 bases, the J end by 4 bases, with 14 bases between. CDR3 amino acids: CASSQIVGAATGELFF. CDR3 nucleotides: TGCGCCAGCAGCCAAATTGTCGGCGCTGCCACCGGGGAGCTGTTTTTT.

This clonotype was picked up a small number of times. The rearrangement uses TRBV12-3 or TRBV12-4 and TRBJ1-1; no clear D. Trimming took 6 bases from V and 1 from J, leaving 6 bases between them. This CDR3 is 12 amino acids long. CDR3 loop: CASRWENTEAFF. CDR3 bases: TGTGCCAGCAGATGGGAGAACACTGAAGCTTTCTTT.

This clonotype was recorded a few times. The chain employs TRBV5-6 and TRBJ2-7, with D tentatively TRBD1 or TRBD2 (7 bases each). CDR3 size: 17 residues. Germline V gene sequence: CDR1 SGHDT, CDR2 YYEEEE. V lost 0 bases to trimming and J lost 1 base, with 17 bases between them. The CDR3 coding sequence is TGTGCCAGCAGCTTGGGGGGGGGACAGCTACTTTCCTACGAGCAGTACTTC. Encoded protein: CASSLGGGQLLSYEQYF. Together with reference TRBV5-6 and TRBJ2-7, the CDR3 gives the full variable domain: DAGVTQSPTHLIKTRGQQVTLRCSPKSGHDTVSWYQQALGQGPQFIFQYYEEEERQRGNFPDRFSGHQFPNYSSELNVNALLLGDSALYLCASSLGGGQLLSYEQYFGPGTRLTVT.

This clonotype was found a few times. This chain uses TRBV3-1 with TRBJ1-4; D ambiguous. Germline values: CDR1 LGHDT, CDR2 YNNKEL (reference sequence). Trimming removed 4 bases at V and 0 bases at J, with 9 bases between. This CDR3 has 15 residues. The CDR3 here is CASSLQLATNEKLFF. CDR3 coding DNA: TGTGCCAGCAGCCTTCAGCTCGCAACTAATGAAAAACTGTTTTTT. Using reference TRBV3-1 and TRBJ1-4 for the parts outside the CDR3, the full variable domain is DTAVSQTPKYLVTQMGNDKSIKCEQNLGHDTMYWYKQDSKKFLKIMFSYNNKELIINETVPNRFSPKSPDKAHLNLHINSLELGDSAVYFCASSLQLATNEKLFFGSGTQLSVL.

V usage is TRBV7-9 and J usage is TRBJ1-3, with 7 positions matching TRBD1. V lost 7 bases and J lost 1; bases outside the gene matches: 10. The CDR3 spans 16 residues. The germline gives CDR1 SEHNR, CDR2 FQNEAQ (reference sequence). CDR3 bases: TGTGCCAGCATCGTTTTACAGGGGTCATCTGGAAACACCATATATTTT. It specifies CASIVLQGSSGNTIYF.

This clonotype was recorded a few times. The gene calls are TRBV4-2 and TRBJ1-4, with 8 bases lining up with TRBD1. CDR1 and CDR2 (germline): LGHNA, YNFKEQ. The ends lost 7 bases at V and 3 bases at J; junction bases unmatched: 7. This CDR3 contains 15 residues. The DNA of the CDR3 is TGTGCCAGCAACCCTGGACAGGGCGCTAATGAAAAACTGTTTTTT. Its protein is CASNPGQGANEKLFF.

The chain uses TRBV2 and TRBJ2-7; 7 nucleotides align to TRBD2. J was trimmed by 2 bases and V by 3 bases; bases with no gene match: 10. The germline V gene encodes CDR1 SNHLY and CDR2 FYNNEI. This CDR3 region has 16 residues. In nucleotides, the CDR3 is TGTGCCAGCAGTGACATTGGACTAGGCACTCCCTACGAGCAGTACTTC. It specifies CASSDIGLGTPYEQYF.